This record covers a single TCR beta chain. Its antigen remains unidentified. Qualities for individual bases were not recorded, and no much larger clone is one base off. The CDR3 sequence holds 16 residues, the cysteine and phenylalanine included. Just CDR3 DNA is preserved here, 48 bases in frame from base 1. Trimming takes 2 bases from V and 6 bases from J, and the germline ends sit 18 bases apart. Based on the germline V gene, the CDR1 and CDR2 sequences are SGDLS and YYNGEE. This sample was included in a study of patients and donors after allogeneic stem cell transplantation (dated by TCRdb to about 2020). Library preparation employed RT-PCR. Instrument on record: NextSeq 550. TCRdb trimmed public reads at Q25 via fastp, called clones via MiXCR and kept in-frame beta chains. Rows with a matching CDR3 protein are joined into one entry that keeps the most common DNA and genes. For this sample there are about 960,000 distinct CDR3 sequences; about a sixth appear just once. Of the sample, roughly 6% is held by the ten largest clones.

The chain is made from TRBV9 and TRBJ2-1; the D segment could be TRBD2, given 5 matching bases. Sequenced sample: blood, either unsorted or a sorted T cell fraction (not recorded which). This receptor was identified in a human donor who was either an allogeneic HSCT recipient or a stem cell or donor lymphocyte infusion donor (not recorded which). It is not recorded whose cells these are; they may come from a transplant donor. The CDR3 region: CASSVASRAGVNEQFF. The DNA sequence reads TGTGCCAGCAGCGTTGCCAGTAGGGCGGGTGTCAATGAGCAGTTCTTC.